This T cell receptor beta chain stems from a study of blood T cell repertoires in COVID-19. Study details: Acute and convalescent COVID-19 samples came from the United States, Italy and Spain. T cells, B-cell-depleted T cells, or PBMCs provided the cDNA or gDNA that served as material.

In the authors' workflow: From reference gene primer amplification, estimates of nucleated cell counts were derived. Using immunoSEQ multiplex PCR, the repertoire was profiled, and TCRdb retains in-frame clones only, with some absent. The V and J calls and clone size were taken over from that table, and D and trimming were inferred from the DNA. The data show 220,000 or so clones, 84% seen once. The junction had 7 bases not matched to a gene; V was cut back by 0 bases and J by 8 bases. This CDR3 contains 15 residues. The germline V gene has CDR1 KGHSH and CDR2 LQKENI. The V call is TRBV18, the J call TRBJ2-1, with 7 bases fitting TRBD2. The sequenced sample consisted of peripheral blood. The origin of this receptor is a man aged 25 to 40 with active or convalescent COVID-19. The CDR3 is CASSPPGRVGDEQFF. In DNA, the CDR3 is TGTGCCAGCTCACCACCGGGGAGGGTAGGGGATGAGCAGTTCTTC.